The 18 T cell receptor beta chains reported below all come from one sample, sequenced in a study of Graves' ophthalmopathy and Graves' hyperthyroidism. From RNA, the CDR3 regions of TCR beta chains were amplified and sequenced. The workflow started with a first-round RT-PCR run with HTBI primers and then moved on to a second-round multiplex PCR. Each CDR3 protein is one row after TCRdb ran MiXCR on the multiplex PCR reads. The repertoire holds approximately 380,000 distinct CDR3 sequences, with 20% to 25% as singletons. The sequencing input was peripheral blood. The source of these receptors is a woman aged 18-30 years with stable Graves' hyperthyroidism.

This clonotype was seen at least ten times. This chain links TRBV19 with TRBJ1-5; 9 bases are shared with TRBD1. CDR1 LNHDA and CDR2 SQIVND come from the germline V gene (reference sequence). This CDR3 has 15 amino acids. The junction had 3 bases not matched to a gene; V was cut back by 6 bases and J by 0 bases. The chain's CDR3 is CASRQDRGSNQPQHF. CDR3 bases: TGTGCCAGTAGGCAGGACAGGGGTAGCAATCAGCCCCAGCATTTT.

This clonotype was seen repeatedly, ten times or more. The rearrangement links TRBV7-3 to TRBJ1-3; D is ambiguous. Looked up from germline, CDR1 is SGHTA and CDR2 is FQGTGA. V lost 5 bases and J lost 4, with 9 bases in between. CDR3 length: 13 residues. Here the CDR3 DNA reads TGTGCCAGCAGCCCAGAGAGGGGAAACACCATATATTTT. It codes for CASSPERGNTIYF.

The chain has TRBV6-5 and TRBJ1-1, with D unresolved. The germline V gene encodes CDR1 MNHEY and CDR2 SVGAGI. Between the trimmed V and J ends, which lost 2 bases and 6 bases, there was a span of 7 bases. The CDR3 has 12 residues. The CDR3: CASSYIQSEAFF. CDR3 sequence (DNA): TGTGCCAGCAGTTACATACAGTCTGAAGCTTTCTTT.

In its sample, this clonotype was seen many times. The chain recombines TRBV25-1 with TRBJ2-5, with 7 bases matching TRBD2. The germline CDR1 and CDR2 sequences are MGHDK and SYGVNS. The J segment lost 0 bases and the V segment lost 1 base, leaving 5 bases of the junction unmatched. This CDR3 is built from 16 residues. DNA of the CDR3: TGTGCCAGCAGTGAATGGGTTAGCGGGTACCAAGAGACCCAGTACTTC. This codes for CASSEWVSGYQETQYF. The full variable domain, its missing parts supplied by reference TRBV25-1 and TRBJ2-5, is EADIYQTPRYLVIGTGKKITLECSQTMGHDKMYWYQQDPGMELHLIHYSYGVNSTEKGDLSSESTVSRIRTEHFPLTLESARPSHTSQYLCASSEWVSGYQETQYFGPGTRLLVL.

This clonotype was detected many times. The CDR3 sequence: CASSLAVAGVSTGELFF. The CDR3, as DNA: TGCGCCAGCAGCTTGGCCGTGGCGGGAGTAAGCACCGGGGAGCTGTTTTTT. The rearrangement joins TRBV5-1 to TRBJ2-2; 7 bases are shared with TRBD2. The CDR3 consists of 17 residues. Germline loops: CDR1 SGHRS, CDR2 YFSETQ. J lost 4 bases, V lost 0 bases, and 9 bases had no gene match.

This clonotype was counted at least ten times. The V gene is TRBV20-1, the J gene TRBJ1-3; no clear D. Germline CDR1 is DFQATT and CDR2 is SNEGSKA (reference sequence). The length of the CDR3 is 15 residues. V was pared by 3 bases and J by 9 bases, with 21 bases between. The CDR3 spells CSASPRTTPLGTIYF. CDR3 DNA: TGCAGTGCTAGCCCCAGAACTACACCTCTGGGCACCATATATTTT.

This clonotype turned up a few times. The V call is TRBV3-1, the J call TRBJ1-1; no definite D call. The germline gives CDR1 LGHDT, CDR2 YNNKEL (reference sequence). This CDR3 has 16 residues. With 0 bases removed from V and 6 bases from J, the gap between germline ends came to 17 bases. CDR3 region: CASSQDGRVPGAEAFF. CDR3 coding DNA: TGTGCCAGCAGCCAAGATGGGAGGGTCCCCGGGGCTGAAGCTTTCTTT.

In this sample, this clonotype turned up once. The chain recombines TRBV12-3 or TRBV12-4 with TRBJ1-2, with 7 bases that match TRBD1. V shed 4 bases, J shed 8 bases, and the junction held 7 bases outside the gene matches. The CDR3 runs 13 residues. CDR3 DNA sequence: TGTGCCAGCAGTTCCCCGACAGGGAGAGGCTACACCTTC. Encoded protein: CASSSPTGRGYTF.

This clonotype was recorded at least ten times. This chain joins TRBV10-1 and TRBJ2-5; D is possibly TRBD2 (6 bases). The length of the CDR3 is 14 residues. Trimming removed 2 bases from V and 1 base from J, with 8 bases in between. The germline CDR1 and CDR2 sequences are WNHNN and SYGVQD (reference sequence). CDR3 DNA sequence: TGCGCCAGCAGTGAGAGTAGCGGCCAAGAGACCCAGTACTTC. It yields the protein CASSESSGQETQYF.

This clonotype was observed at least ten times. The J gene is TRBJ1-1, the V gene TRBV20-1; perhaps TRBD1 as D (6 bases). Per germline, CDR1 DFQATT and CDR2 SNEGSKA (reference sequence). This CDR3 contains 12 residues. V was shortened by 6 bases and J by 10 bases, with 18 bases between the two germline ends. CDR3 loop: CSAIRGSELAFF. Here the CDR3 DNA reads TGCAGTGCCATTAGGGGGAGTGAGCTAGCTTTCTTT.

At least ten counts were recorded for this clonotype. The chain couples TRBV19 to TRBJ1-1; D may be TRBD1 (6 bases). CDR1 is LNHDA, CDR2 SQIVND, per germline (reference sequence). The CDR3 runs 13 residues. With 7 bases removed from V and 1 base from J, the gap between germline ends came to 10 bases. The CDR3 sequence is CASKDRRNTEAFF. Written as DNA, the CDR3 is TGTGCCAGTAAAGACAGGAGGAACACTGAAGCTTTCTTT.

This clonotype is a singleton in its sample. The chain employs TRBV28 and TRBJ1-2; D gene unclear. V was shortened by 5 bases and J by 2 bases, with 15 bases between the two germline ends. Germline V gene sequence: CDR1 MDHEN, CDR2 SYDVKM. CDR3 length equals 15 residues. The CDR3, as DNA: TGTGCCAGCAGTACTATCGCAGCGGGAAACTATGGCTACACCTTC. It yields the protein CASSTIAAGNYGYTF.

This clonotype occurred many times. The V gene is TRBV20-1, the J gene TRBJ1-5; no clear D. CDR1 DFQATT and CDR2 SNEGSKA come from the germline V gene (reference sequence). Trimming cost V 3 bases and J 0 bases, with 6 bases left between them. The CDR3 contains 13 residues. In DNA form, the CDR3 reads TGCAGTGCTAGTTCAGATAGCAATCAGCCCCAGCATTTT. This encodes CSASSDSNQPQHF.

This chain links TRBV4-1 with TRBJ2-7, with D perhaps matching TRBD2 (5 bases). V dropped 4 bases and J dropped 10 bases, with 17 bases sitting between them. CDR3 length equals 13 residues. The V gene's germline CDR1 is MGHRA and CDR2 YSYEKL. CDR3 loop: CASSPLWVRDQYF. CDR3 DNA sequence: TGCGCCAGCAGCCCCCTCTGGGTCCGGGATCAGTACTTC.

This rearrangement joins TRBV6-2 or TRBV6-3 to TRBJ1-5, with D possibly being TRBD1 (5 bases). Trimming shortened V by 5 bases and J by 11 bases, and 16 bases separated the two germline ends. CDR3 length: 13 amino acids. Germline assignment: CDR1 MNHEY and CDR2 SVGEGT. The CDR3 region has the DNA TGTGCCAGCAGTGGCAGGGCCCAAGGGGCCCAGCATTTT. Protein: CASSGRAQGAQHF.

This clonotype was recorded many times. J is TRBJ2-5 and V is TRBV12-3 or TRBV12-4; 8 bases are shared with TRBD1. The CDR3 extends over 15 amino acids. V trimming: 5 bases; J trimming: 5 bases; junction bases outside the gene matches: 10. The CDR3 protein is CASSPTQGAGETQYF. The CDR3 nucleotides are TGTGCCAGCAGTCCCACCCAGGGGGCCGGGGAGACCCAGTACTTC.

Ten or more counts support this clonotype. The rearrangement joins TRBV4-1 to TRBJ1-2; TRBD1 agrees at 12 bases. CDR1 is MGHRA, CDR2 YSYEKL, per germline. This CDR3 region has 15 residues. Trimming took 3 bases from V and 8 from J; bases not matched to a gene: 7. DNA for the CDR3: TGCGCCAGCAGCCAGCCGGGACAGGGGGCAAAAGGCTACACCTTC. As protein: CASSQPGQGAKGYTF.

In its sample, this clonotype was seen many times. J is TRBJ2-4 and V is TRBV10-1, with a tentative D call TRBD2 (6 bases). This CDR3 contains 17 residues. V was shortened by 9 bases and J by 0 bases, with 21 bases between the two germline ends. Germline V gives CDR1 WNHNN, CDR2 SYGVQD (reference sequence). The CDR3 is CASLRGGDLRAKNIQYF. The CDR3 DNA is TGCGCCAGTCTCCGCGGTGGGGACTTAAGAGCCAAAAACATTCAGTACTTC.